The next 29 T cell receptor beta chains were all read from a single sample in a study of blood T cell repertoires in COVID-19. Produced via immunoSEQ multiplex PCR; TCRdb's table is partial and in-frame only. The table has under 300,000 clones, about 82% seen once. The sample consisted of peripheral blood. The receptors derive from a woman aged 55-69 years with active or convalescent COVID-19.

The chain employs TRBV3-1 (or the pseudogene TRBV3-2) and TRBJ1-6; TRBD1 matches at 9 bases. The length of the CDR3 is 16 residues. V gave up 3 bases and J gave up 4 bases; unmatched junction bases: 4. Per germline, CDR1 LGHDT and CDR2 YNNKEL (reference sequence). For the CDR3, the DNA is TGTGCCAGCAGCCACCCCGGACAGGGGTATAATTCACCCCTCCACTTT. Translated, it gives CASSHPGQGYNSPLHF.

The CDR3 nucleotides are TGTGCCAGCAAAAGGTCGACAGGGGACACCGGGGAGCTGTTTTTT. This translates into CASKRSTGDTGELFF. The chain couples TRBV19 to TRBJ2-2; 8 nucleotides agree with TRBD1. The CDR3 totals 15 residues. Germline loops: CDR1 LNHDA, CDR2 SQIVND (reference sequence). V lost 9 bases and J lost 3; bases outside the gene matches: 9. Full variable domain (missing parts from reference TRBV19 and TRBJ2-2): DGGITQSPKYLFRKEGQNVTLSCEQNLNHDAMYWYRQDPGQGLRLIYYSQIVNDFQKGDIAEGYSVSREKKESFPLTVTSAQKNPTAFYLCASKRSTGDTGELFFGEGSRLTVL.

The rearrangement links TRBV29-1 to TRBJ2-5, with 8 nucleotides matching TRBD1. Germline V CDR1 and CDR2: SQVTM, ANQGSEA. Trimming at V came to 7 bases and at J to 5 bases, leaving 9 bases not matched to a gene. The CDR3 sequence is 13 residues long. The CDR3: CSALGQGGETQYF. The CDR3 DNA reads as TGCAGCGCCCTCGGACAGGGCGGCGAGACCCAGTACTTC.

The chain links TRBV5-1 to TRBJ1-2; D is unresolved. Deletions cut 0 bases from V and 8 bases from J, with 11 bases between. The CDR3 runs to 13 residues. Germline V gives CDR1 SGHRS, CDR2 YFSETQ. CDR3 nucleotides: TGCGCCAGCAGCTTGGAAGGGAGAGGAGGCTACACCTTC. Translated, it gives CASSLEGRGGYTF.

The V call is TRBV11-2, the J call TRBJ2-7, with 8 bases aligning to TRBD2. The CDR3 totals 13 residues. V gave up 3 bases and J gave up 2 bases; unmatched junction bases: 0. Germline CDR1 SGHAT, CDR2 FQNNGV. Here the CDR3 reads CASSFGGAYEQYV. The CDR3 DNA sequence: TGTGCCAGCAGCTTCGGGGGGGCCTACGAGCAGTACGTC.

The CDR3 loop reads CASSLGSGGWETQYF. The CDR3 nucleotides are TGTGCCAGCAGTTTAGGATCGGGGGGTTGGGAGACCCAGTACTTC. The chain joins TRBV28 to TRBJ2-5, with TRBD2 identical over 7 bases. The CDR3 contains 15 residues. With 2 bases clipped from V and 5 bases from J, the junction kept 8 bases outside the gene matches. Germline lookup yields CDR1 MDHEN and CDR2 SYDVKM. The full variable domain, in which reference TRBV28 and TRBJ2-5 provide the parts outside the CDR3, is DVKVTQSSRYLVKRTGEKVFLECVQDMDHENMFWYRQDPGLGLRLIYFSYDVKMKEKGDIPEGYSVSREKKERFSLILESASTNQTSMYLCASSLGSGGWETQYFGPGTRLLVL.

The chain uses TRBV18 and TRBJ2-3; D gene unclear. The germline V gene has CDR1 KGHSH and CDR2 LQKENI. Trimming pared 1 base from V and 4 bases from J, leaving 9 bases between. This CDR3 comprises 14 residues. The CDR3: CASSPRHEADTQYF. CDR3 sequence (DNA): TGTGCCAGCTCACCACGGCACGAGGCAGATACGCAGTATTTT.

This chain uses TRBV10-2 with TRBJ2-3, with 7 bases aligning to TRBD2. Germline V gene lookup returns CDR1 WSHSY and CDR2 SAAADI. V trimming: 4 bases; J trimming: 1 base; junction bases outside the gene matches: 2. There are 14 residues in the CDR3. The CDR3 sequence: CASSASGRTDTQYF. In nucleotides, the CDR3 is TGCGCCAGCAGTGCTAGCGGCCGCACAGATACGCAGTATTTT.

The rearrangement links TRBV27 to TRBJ1-5, with D possibly TRBD1 on 6 matching bases. V was shortened by 5 bases and J by 3 bases, with 17 bases between the two germline ends. The CDR3 has 16 amino acids. Germline V gene sequence: CDR1 MNHEY, CDR2 SMNVEV (reference sequence). The CDR3 loop reads CASSPPGGPYNQPQHF. For the CDR3, the DNA is TGTGCCAGCAGTCCCCCGGGGGGGCCCTACAATCAGCCCCAGCATTTT.

V usage is TRBV9 and J usage is TRBJ2-1; TRBD2 matches 7 bases. This CDR3 is built from 15 residues. Trimming took 1 base from V and 5 from J; bases not matched to a gene: 6. CDR1 and CDR2 (germline): SGDLS, YYNGEE. The CDR3 protein is CASSVRAGTNNEQFF. The CDR3 DNA is TGTGCCAGCAGCGTACGAGCCGGGACTAACAATGAGCAGTTCTTC. The entire variable domain, with the rest obtained from reference TRBV9 and TRBJ2-1, is as follows: DSGVTQTPKHLITATGQRVTLRCSPRSGDLSVYWYQQSLDQGLQFLIQYYNGEERAKGNILERFSAQQFPDLHSELNLSSLELGDSALYFCASSVRAGTNNEQFFGPGTRLTVL.

J is TRBJ1-6 and V is TRBV5-4; D possibly corresponds to TRBD1 (6 bases). The CDR3 runs 19 residues. The ends were cut back, 1 base at V and 1 base at J, with 18 bases in the middle. Germline assignment: CDR1 SGHNT and CDR2 YYREEE (reference sequence). The chain's CDR3 is CASSLNYDAGVSYNSPLHF. As DNA, the CDR3 is TGTGCCAGCAGCTTGAACTATGATGCAGGGGTTTCCTATAATTCACCCCTCCACTTT.

The genes are TRBV7-9 and TRBJ2-2, with D tentatively TRBD1 (6 bases). Germline V gene lookup returns CDR1 SEHNR and CDR2 FQNEAQ (reference sequence). The CDR3 contains 15 residues. V gave up 6 bases and J gave up 0 bases, with 11 bases separating them. This chain's CDR3 is CASRLDSANTGELFF. CDR3 in DNA: TGTGCCAGCAGATTGGACAGCGCGAACACCGGGGAGCTGTTTTTT.

The V gene is TRBV18, the J gene TRBJ1-1; the match to TRBD1 covers 9 bases. With 4 bases clipped from V and 14 bases from J, the junction kept 5 bases outside the gene matches. There are 11 residues in the CDR3. Germline values: CDR1 KGHSH, CDR2 LQKENI. CDR3 region: CASSRGQGWFF. CDR3 DNA: TGTGCCAGCTCACGCGGACAGGGGTGGTTCTTT.

This rearrangement joins TRBV24-1 to TRBJ2-1, with no clear D. Trimming took 3 bases from V and 8 from J, leaving 7 bases between them. This CDR3 is 12 amino acids long. From germline, CDR1 is KGHDR and CDR2 SFDVKD. CDR3 nucleotide sequence: TGTGCCACCAGTGATCGAGTATATGAGCAGTTCTTC. This translates into CATSDRVYEQFF.

The chain recombines TRBV19 with TRBJ2-5, with 7 bases matching TRBD2. V was clipped by 5 bases and J by 5 bases; unmatched bases: 14. The CDR3 loop spans 16 amino acids. Germline CDR1 and CDR2: LNHDA and SQIVND (reference sequence). This CDR3 reads CASSEYGGRARETQYF. The CDR3 DNA sequence: TGTGCCAGTAGTGAGTACGGAGGGAGGGCCAGGGAGACCCAGTACTTC.

The gene calls are TRBV15 and TRBJ2-6, with D perhaps matching TRBD1 (6 bases). The V end lost 2 bases, the J end lost 2 bases, and 13 bases lay between the germline ends. Germline assignment: CDR1 LNHNV and CDR2 YYDKDF (reference sequence). The CDR3 is made up of 17 amino acids. CDR3 coding DNA: TGTGCCACCAGCAGATCTTTACAGGGACCTGGGGCCAACGTCCTGACTTTC. This encodes CATSRSLQGPGANVLTF.

The chain has TRBV6-1 and TRBJ1-1; TRBD1 matches at 7 bases. V shed 3 bases and J 3 bases; nucleotides not matched to a gene: 10. The germline gives CDR1 MNHNS, CDR2 SASEGT. This CDR3 spans 16 amino acids. The CDR3 nucleotides are TGTGCCAGCAGTGATGTGTTTCGGCAGGGGGACACTGAAGCTTTCTTT. It encodes CASSDVFRQGDTEAFF.

This chain links TRBV27 with TRBJ2-5; 7 bases are shared with TRBD2. The CDR3 is 16 residues long. With V trimmed by 4 bases and J by 1 base, 9 bases remained unmatched. The V gene's germline CDR1 is MNHEY and CDR2 SMNVEV (reference sequence). The CDR3 protein is CASSSPSTSAQETQYF. For the CDR3, the DNA is TGTGCCAGCAGTTCCCCCTCCACTAGCGCCCAAGAGACCCAGTACTTC.

This clone was detected only once. V is TRBV7-3 and J is TRBJ1-1; the match to TRBD1 covers 9 bases. J was trimmed by 2 bases and V by 1 base; bases with no gene match: 5. This CDR3 comprises 16 residues. Germline V gene lookup returns CDR1 SGHTA and CDR2 FQGTGA. CDR3 nucleotide sequence: TGTGCCAGCAGCTTAAGGGGGACAGGGCCCAACACTGAAGCTTTCTTT. It yields the protein CASSLRGTGPNTEAFF.

V and J are TRBV5-1 and TRBJ1-1; D is possibly TRBD1 (6 bases). CDR1 is SGHRS, CDR2 YFSETQ, per germline. CDR3 length: 17 amino acids. The V gene lost 5 bases and the J gene lost 0 bases, with 20 bases spanning the gap. CDR3 loop: CASSGAPGQRMNTEAFF. CDR3 nucleotide sequence: TGCGCCAGCAGTGGGGCCCCAGGACAGAGAATGAACACTGAAGCTTTCTTT.

The rearrangement links TRBV13 to TRBJ2-2; 7 nucleotides match TRBD1. Germline trimming cut 0 bases from V and 4 bases from J; bases unmatched to any gene: 2. This CDR3 comprises 15 residues. Germline loops: CDR1 PRHDT, CDR2 FYEKMQ (reference sequence). CDR3 region: CASSLGQGITGELFF. The CDR3 DNA reads TGTGCCAGCAGCTTAGGACAGGGGATCACCGGGGAGCTGTTTTTT. The complete variable domain, with remaining parts taken from reference TRBV13 and TRBJ2-2, reads AAGVIQSPRHLIKEKRETATLKCYPIPRHDTVYWYQQGPGQDPQFLISFYEKMQSDKGSIPDRFSAQQFSDYHSELNMSSLELGDSALYFCASSLGQGITGELFFGEGSRLTVL.

The genes are TRBV7-3 and TRBJ1-6; D is undetermined. Trimming took off 4 bases at V and 7 bases at J, with 17 bases between the two ends. Per the germline V gene, CDR1 is SGHTA and CDR2 is FQGTGA. The CDR3 runs 16 residues. The CDR3: CASSSSGRGGNSPLHF. The CDR3, as DNA: TGTGCCAGCAGCTCTAGTGGACGGGGTGGGAATTCACCCCTCCACTTT. The entire variable domain, with the rest obtained from reference TRBV7-3 and TRBJ1-6, is as follows: GAGVSQTPSNKVTEKGKYVELRCDPISGHTALYWYRQSLGQGPEFLIYFQGTGAADDSGLPNDRFFAVRPEGSVSTLKIQRTERGDSAVYLCASSSSGRGGNSPLHFGNGTRLTVT.

The chain has TRBV7-9 and TRBJ1-1, with TRBD1 identical over 11 bases. J gave up 7 bases and V 4 bases, and 14 bases lay outside the gene matches. Germline V lookup: CDR1 SEHNR, CDR2 FQNEAQ (reference sequence). This CDR3 is built from 17 residues. The CDR3 sequence is CASSSFRGQGAALEAFF. Here the CDR3 DNA reads TGTGCCAGCAGCTCCTTCCGTGGACAGGGGGCGGCCCTTGAAGCTTTCTTT.

The J gene is TRBJ1-2, the V gene TRBV3-1 (or the pseudogene TRBV3-2), with D possibly TRBD1 on 6 matching bases. The CDR3 covers 13 residues. The germline V gene has CDR1 LGHDT and CDR2 YNNKEL (reference sequence). The V and J ends lost 3 bases and 4 bases respectively, with 9 bases between them. This CDR3 reads CASSHLGAYGYTF. The CDR3 nucleotides are TGTGCCAGCAGCCACTTGGGGGCCTATGGCTACACCTTC.

The chain employs TRBV5-1 and TRBJ2-7, with TRBD1 matching over 10 bases. V shed 4 bases, J shed 1 base, and the junction held 8 bases outside the gene matches. The CDR3 sequence is 16 residues long. From germline, CDR1 is SGHRS and CDR2 YFSETQ. This chain's CDR3 is CASSDRDRGPSYEQYV. The CDR3 DNA follows: TGCGCCAGCAGCGACCGGGACAGGGGACCTTCCTACGAGCAGTACGTC.

V and J are TRBV2 and TRBJ2-3; D is perhaps TRBD2 (6 bases). CDR3 length: 14 amino acids. Germline V CDR1 and CDR2: SNHLY, FYNNEI. Trimming removed 3 bases from V and 4 bases from J, with 11 bases in between. This chain's CDR3 is CASSDQTSSDTQYF. CDR3 coding DNA: TGTGCCAGCAGTGACCAGACTAGTTCAGATACGCAGTATTTT.

This chain connects TRBV27 to TRBJ2-7; D may be TRBD1 (6 bases). V was clipped by 6 bases and J by 6 bases, with 15 bases between them. Per germline, CDR1 MNHEY and CDR2 SMNVEV (reference sequence). The CDR3 length is 13 residues. CDR3 region: CASRRDNSLEQYF. In DNA, the CDR3 is TGTGCCAGCAGAAGGGACAACAGTCTCGAGCAGTACTTC.

This clone was seen just once. The chain carries TRBV19 and TRBJ1-5; D is unresolved. V lost 1 base, J lost 4 bases, and 8 bases lay in between. The CDR3 has 14 residues. Germline V lookup: CDR1 LNHDA, CDR2 SQIVND (reference sequence). In nucleotides, the CDR3 is TGTGCCAGTAGTATAGGGTGGAGAAATCAGCCCCAGCATTTT. Protein sequence: CASSIGWRNQPQHF.

The V and J genes are TRBV5-1 and TRBJ2-7, with TRBD1 matching 7 bases. CDR1 and CDR2 from the germline V gene are SGHRS and YFSETQ. The CDR3 contains 14 residues. Trimming took 1 base from V and 1 from J; bases not matched to a gene: 2. CDR3 sequence: CASSLLDRSYEQYF. As DNA, the CDR3 is TGCGCCAGCAGCTTGTTGGACAGGTCCTACGAGCAGTACTTC.